Listed below are T cell receptor beta chains from one sample, sequenced in a study of control samples from healthy donors and cancer patients. Measured with immunoSEQ multiplex PCR; TCRdb has only the in-frame clones, and not every one. Among 98,000 or so clones, roughly four fifths were seen once, and the ten largest hold 1.5% to 2%. Sequenced sample: blood. The receptors shown here come from a man in his sixties in good health. Each CDR3 is given with its conserved first and last residue. Fields, in order: V gene, D gene, clone size, J gene, CDR3 protein, CDR3 DNA. A D gene is named only where the DNA matches it firmly. Size tells how often a clone was seen (once, few, many) or the class of an expanded clone, and some rows leave it out.

v_gene: TRBV7-6
d_gene: TRBD2
abundance: few
j_gene: TRBJ2-2
CDR3aa: CASSSLAGANTGELFF
CDR3nt: TGTGCCAGCAGCTCTTTAGCGGGGGCGAACACCGGGGAGCTGTTTTTT

v_gene: TRBV5-8
d_gene: -
abundance: once
j_gene: TRBJ1-1
CDR3aa: CASSYGREESEAFF
CDR3nt: TGTGCCAGCAGCTACGGACGGGAGGAATCGGAAGCTTTCTTT

v_gene: TRBV2
d_gene: -
abundance: -
j_gene: TRBJ2-2
CDR3aa: CASSELGITGELFF
CDR3nt: TGTGCCAGCAGTGAGCTAGGGATCACCGGGGAGCTGTTTTTT

v_gene: TRBV28
d_gene: -
abundance: -
j_gene: TRBJ2-6
CDR3aa: CASSQLQDSGANVLTF
CDR3nt: TGTGCCAGCAGTCAACTACAGGACTCTGGGGCCAACGTCCTGACTTTC

v_gene: TRBV28
d_gene: -
abundance: -
j_gene: TRBJ2-2
CDR3aa: CASTTRGRYTGELFF
CDR3nt: TGTGCCAGCACCACCAGGGGACGGTACACCGGGGAGCTGTTTTTT

v_gene: TRBV5-1
d_gene: TRBD2
abundance: -
j_gene: TRBJ2-1
CDR3aa: CASSLIRARGDEQFF
CDR3nt: TGCGCCAGCAGCTTAATCCGGGCTCGGGGGGATGAGCAGTTCTTC

v_gene: TRBV6-1
d_gene: TRBD2
abundance: -
j_gene: TRBJ2-5
CDR3aa: CASSELAGGQETQYF
CDR3nt: TGTGCCAGCAGTGAACTAGCGGGGGGGCAAGAGACCCAGTACTTC

v_gene: TRBV27
d_gene: -
abundance: -
j_gene: TRBJ2-3
CDR3aa: CASSPPVPSTDTQYF
CDR3nt: TGTGCCAGCAGTCCCCCCGTACCTAGCACAGATACGCAGTATTTT

v_gene: TRBV12-2
d_gene: -
abundance: -
j_gene: TRBJ2-5
CDR3aa: CASRGPRDTQEETQYF
CDR3nt: TGTGCAAGTCGCGGCCCCCGGGACACGCAGGAAGAGACCCAGTACTTC

v_gene: TRBV29-1
d_gene: TRBD2
abundance: -
j_gene: TRBJ2-1
CDR3aa: CSVEGTGGRNLDEQFF
CDR3nt: TGCAGCGTTGAAGGGACTGGCGGGAGGAATCTGGATGAGCAGTTCTTC

v_gene: TRBV27
d_gene: -
abundance: -
j_gene: TRBJ1-1
CDR3aa: CASSLSRGTEAFF
CDR3nt: TGTGCCAGCAGTTTATCCAGGGGAACTGAAGCTTTCTTT

v_gene: TRBV27
d_gene: -
abundance: -
j_gene: TRBJ2-3
CDR3aa: CASSWLGSSTDTQYF
CDR3nt: TGTGCCAGCAGTTGGCTAGGCAGTAGCACAGATACGCAGTATTTT

v_gene: TRBV7-2
d_gene: -
abundance: -
j_gene: TRBJ1-1
CDR3aa: CASSGQVGATEAFF
CDR3nt: TGTGCCAGCAGCGGCCAGGTGGGGGCGACTGAAGCTTTCTTT

v_gene: TRBV6-5
d_gene: -
abundance: few
j_gene: TRBJ1-1
CDR3aa: CASSINKGGTEAFF
CDR3nt: TGTGCCAGCAGTATTAATAAAGGGGGCACTGAAGCTTTCTTT

v_gene: TRBV7-9
d_gene: -
abundance: -
j_gene: TRBJ2-2
CDR3aa: CASSRSLSTGELFF
CDR3nt: TGTGCCAGCAGCCGTTCCTTGAGCACCGGGGAGCTGTTTTTT

v_gene: TRBV15
d_gene: -
abundance: -
j_gene: TRBJ1-2
CDR3aa: CATSSTLRNLGGGYTF
CDR3nt: TGTGCCACCAGCTCAACGCTCCGGAACCTGGGGGGTGGCTACACCTTC

v_gene: TRBV7-2
d_gene: -
abundance: once
j_gene: TRBJ2-2
CDR3aa: CASSLRGDANTGELFF
CDR3nt: TGTGCCAGCAGCTTACGGGGCGACGCGAACACCGGGGAGCTGTTTTTT

v_gene: TRBV5-1
d_gene: -
abundance: -
j_gene: TRBJ1-1
CDR3aa: CASSLAHRLQAFF
CDR3nt: TGCGCCAGCAGCTTAGCCCACAGGCTTCAAGCTTTCTTT

v_gene: TRBV5-4
d_gene: TRBD2
abundance: -
j_gene: TRBJ2-3
CDR3aa: CASSLRGSGADTQYF
CDR3nt: TGTGCCAGCAGCTTGCGGGGTAGCGGGGCCGATACGCAGTATTTT

v_gene: TRBV11-2
d_gene: -
abundance: -
j_gene: TRBJ1-1
CDR3aa: CASRVGITEAFF
CDR3nt: TGTGCCAGCAGGGTGGGGATCACTGAAGCTTTCTTT

v_gene: TRBV9
d_gene: -
abundance: -
j_gene: TRBJ1-4
CDR3aa: CASSVGVTEKLFF
CDR3nt: TGTGCCAGCAGCGTAGGGGTGACTGAAAAACTGTTTTTT

v_gene: TRBV5-1
d_gene: TRBD1
abundance: -
j_gene: TRBJ2-5
CDR3aa: CASSSTGGEETQYF
CDR3nt: TGCGCCAGCAGCTCTACAGGGGGCGAGGAGACCCAGTACTTC

v_gene: TRBV7-3
d_gene: TRBD1
abundance: once
j_gene: TRBJ2-7
CDR3aa: CASSLKGGDEQYF
CDR3nt: TGTGCCAGCAGCTTAAAAGGGGGCGACGAGCAGTACTTC

v_gene: TRBV24-1
d_gene: TRBD1
abundance: -
j_gene: TRBJ2-7
CDR3aa: CATSDSRTGGAYEQYF
CDR3nt: TGTGCCACCAGTGACTCCAGGACAGGGGGGGCCTACGAGCAGTACTTC

v_gene: TRBV14
d_gene: -
abundance: -
j_gene: TRBJ2-1
CDR3aa: CASSQDRGRLNEQFF
CDR3nt: TGTGCCAGCAGCCAAGACAGGGGAAGATTGAATGAGCAGTTCTTC

v_gene: TRBV7-9
d_gene: -
abundance: -
j_gene: TRBJ1-4
CDR3aa: CASSSETGTNEKLFF
CDR3nt: TGTGCCAGCAGCTCCGAGACAGGAACTAATGAAAAACTGTTTTTT

v_gene: TRBV12-3/TRBV12-4
d_gene: TRBD1
abundance: few
j_gene: TRBJ2-7
CDR3aa: CASSPGQDEQYF
CDR3nt: TGTGCCAGCAGTCCGGGACAGGACGAGCAGTACTTC

v_gene: TRBV5-4
d_gene: TRBD1
abundance: -
j_gene: TRBJ2-7
CDR3aa: CASSVGQDYRYEQYF
CDR3nt: TGTGCCAGCAGTGTGGGACAGGACTATAGGTACGAGCAGTACTTC

v_gene: TRBV11-2
d_gene: -
abundance: -
j_gene: TRBJ1-2
CDR3aa: CASSFGGRGVGYTF
CDR3nt: TGTGCCAGCAGCTTCGGGGGGCGCGGGGTTGGCTACACCTTC

v_gene: TRBV21-1
d_gene: -
abundance: -
j_gene: TRBJ2-3
CDR3aa: CASSLTSGGPWGKDTQYF
CDR3nt: TGTGCCAGCAGCCTGACTAGCGGGGGGCCCTGGGGGAAAGATACGCAGTATTTT

v_gene: TRBV28
d_gene: -
abundance: -
j_gene: TRBJ2-7
CDR3aa: CASSLKGTGYEQYF
CDR3nt: TGTGCCAGCAGTTTAAAGGGTACGGGCTACGAGCAGTACTTC

v_gene: TRBV6-5
d_gene: -
abundance: -
j_gene: TRBJ1-1
CDR3aa: CASRGSLSTEAFF
CDR3nt: TGTGCCAGCAGGGGGTCATTGTCCACTGAAGCTTTCTTT

v_gene: TRBV5-1
d_gene: -
abundance: once
j_gene: TRBJ2-7
CDR3aa: CASSSVQGASYEQYF
CDR3nt: TGCGCCAGCAGCTCGGTGCAAGGGGCCTCCTACGAGCAGTACTTC

v_gene: TRBV14
d_gene: -
abundance: few
j_gene: TRBJ1-4
CDR3aa: CASSQLGRTNEKLFF
CDR3nt: TGTGCCAGCAGCCAACTAGGGAGAACTAATGAAAAACTGTTTTTT

v_gene: TRBV27
d_gene: -
abundance: -
j_gene: TRBJ1-4
CDR3aa: CASTPRRGEKLFF
CDR3nt: TGTGCCAGCACTCCTCGACGAGGGGAAAAACTGTTTTTT

v_gene: TRBV5-8
d_gene: TRBD1
abundance: once
j_gene: TRBJ1-5
CDR3aa: CASSPRDRGYQPQHF
CDR3nt: TGTGCCAGCAGCCCCCGGGACAGGGGTTATCAGCCCCAGCATTTT

v_gene: TRBV6-5
d_gene: -
abundance: -
j_gene: TRBJ1-4
CDR3aa: CASSRVFATNEKLFF
CDR3nt: TGTGCCAGCAGTAGGGTCTTCGCAACTAATGAAAAACTGTTTTTT

v_gene: TRBV4-1
d_gene: TRBD2
abundance: -
j_gene: TRBJ2-1
CDR3aa: CASSQGPTLAGVSNEQFF
CDR3nt: TGCGCCAGCAGCCAAGGTCCAACCCTAGCGGGAGTTTCGAATGAGCAGTTCTTC

v_gene: TRBV7-9
d_gene: TRBD1
abundance: -
j_gene: TRBJ1-4
CDR3aa: CASSPSRGQAANEKLFF
CDR3nt: TGTGCCAGCAGCCCGTCTCGGGGACAGGCGGCTAATGAAAAACTGTTTTTT

v_gene: TRBV7-8
d_gene: -
abundance: -
j_gene: TRBJ1-1
CDR3aa: CASSVLLQGAFF
CDR3nt: TGTGCCAGCAGCGTCCTTTTACAGGGAGCTTTCTTT

v_gene: TRBV9
d_gene: -
abundance: -
j_gene: TRBJ2-5
CDR3aa: CASSATPRTEETQYF
CDR3nt: TGTGCCAGCAGCGCCACCCCTCGGACAGAAGAGACCCAGTACTTC

v_gene: TRBV10-3
d_gene: -
abundance: once
j_gene: TRBJ1-2
CDR3aa: CAITDSSILPYGYTF
CDR3nt: TGTGCCATCACGGACAGCTCCATTCTCCCCTATGGCTACACCTTC

v_gene: TRBV6-5
d_gene: -
abundance: few
j_gene: TRBJ1-6
CDR3aa: CASSYRTENSPLHF
CDR3nt: TGTGCCAGCAGTTACAGGACAGAAAATTCACCCCTCCACTTT

v_gene: TRBV9
d_gene: -
abundance: -
j_gene: TRBJ2-3
CDR3aa: CASSVAWLETDTQYF
CDR3nt: TGTGCCAGCAGCGTAGCCTGGCTTGAAACAGATACGCAGTATTTT

v_gene: TRBV7-9
d_gene: -
abundance: -
j_gene: TRBJ2-5
CDR3aa: CASSLEYHAETQYF
CDR3nt: TGTGCCAGCAGCTTAGAATACCATGCTGAGACCCAGTACTTC

v_gene: TRBV6-4
d_gene: -
abundance: -
j_gene: TRBJ2-3
CDR3aa: CASSDGITDTQYF
CDR3nt: TGTGCCAGCAGTGACGGAATCACAGATACGCAGTATTTT

v_gene: TRBV28
d_gene: TRBD2
abundance: -
j_gene: TRBJ2-7
CDR3aa: CASSSRGDPYEQYF
CDR3nt: TGTGCCAGCAGCTCCCGGGGGGACCCCTACGAGCAGTACTTC

v_gene: TRBV30
d_gene: -
abundance: -
j_gene: TRBJ1-6
CDR3aa: CAWSVLPGLNSPLHF
CDR3nt: TGTGCCTGGAGTGTACTGCCCGGGCTTAATTCACCCCTCCACTTT

v_gene: TRBV11-3
d_gene: -
abundance: -
j_gene: TRBJ1-1
CDR3aa: CASSLVVNTEAFF
CDR3nt: TGTGCCAGCAGCTTAGTTGTGAACACTGAAGCTTTCTTT

v_gene: TRBV24-1
d_gene: -
abundance: -
j_gene: TRBJ2-2
CDR3aa: CATSDLRSGELFF
CDR3nt: TGTGCCACCAGTGATTTGCGGAGCGGGGAGCTGTTTTTT

v_gene: TRBV11-2
d_gene: -
abundance: -
j_gene: TRBJ2-7
CDR3aa: CASSLGQAGYEQYF
CDR3nt: TGTGCCAGCAGCTTAGGTCAGGCGGGTTACGAGCAGTACTTC

v_gene: TRBV6-1
d_gene: TRBD1
abundance: -
j_gene: TRBJ2-7
CDR3aa: CASSEVDRGREQYF
CDR3nt: TGTGCCAGCAGTGAAGTAGACAGGGGACGGGAGCAGTACTTC

v_gene: TRBV7-9
d_gene: -
abundance: -
j_gene: TRBJ2-1
CDR3aa: CASSFGDMGVF
CDR3nt: TGTGCCAGCAGCTTCGGGGACATGGGGGTCTTC

v_gene: TRBV7-9
d_gene: -
abundance: -
j_gene: TRBJ2-7
CDR3aa: CASSFGTGSSYEQYF
CDR3nt: TGTGCCAGCAGCTTTGGGACGGGCAGCTCCTACGAGCAGTACTTC

v_gene: TRBV19
d_gene: TRBD1
abundance: -
j_gene: TRBJ1-1
CDR3aa: CASTPGQRTGEAFF
CDR3nt: TGTGCCAGTACCCCGGGACAGCGGACCGGTGAAGCTTTCTTT

v_gene: TRBV30
d_gene: -
abundance: -
j_gene: TRBJ1-5
CDR3aa: CAWSVVRDNQPQHF
CDR3nt: TGTGCCTGGAGTGTTGTAAGGGACAATCAGCCCCAGCATTTT

v_gene: TRBV29-1
d_gene: -
abundance: -
j_gene: TRBJ1-2
CDR3aa: CSVEEGSPYGYTF
CDR3nt: TGCAGCGTTGAAGAGGGGAGCCCCTATGGCTACACCTTC

v_gene: TRBV12-3/TRBV12-4
d_gene: TRBD2
abundance: -
j_gene: TRBJ2-1
CDR3aa: CASSRTRNEQFF
CDR3nt: TGTGCCAGCAGTCGGACTAGGAATGAGCAGTTCTTC